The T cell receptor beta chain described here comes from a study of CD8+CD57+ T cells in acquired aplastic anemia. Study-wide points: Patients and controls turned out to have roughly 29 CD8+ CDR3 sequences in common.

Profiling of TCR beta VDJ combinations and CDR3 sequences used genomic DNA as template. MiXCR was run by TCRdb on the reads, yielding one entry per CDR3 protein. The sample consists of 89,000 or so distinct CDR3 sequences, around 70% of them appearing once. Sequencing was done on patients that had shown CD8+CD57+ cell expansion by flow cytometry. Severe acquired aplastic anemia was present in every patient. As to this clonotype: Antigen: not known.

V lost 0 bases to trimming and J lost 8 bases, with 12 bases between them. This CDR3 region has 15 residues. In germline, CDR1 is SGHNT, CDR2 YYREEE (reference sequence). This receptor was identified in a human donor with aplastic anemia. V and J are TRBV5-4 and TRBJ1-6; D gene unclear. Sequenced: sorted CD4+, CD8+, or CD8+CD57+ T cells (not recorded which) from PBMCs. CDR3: CASSLGVVGDSPLHF. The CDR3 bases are TGTGCCAGCAGCTTGGGGGTCGTGGGTGATTCACCCCTCCACTTT.